This is a list of T cell receptor beta chains from one sample in a study of cytomegalovirus exposure and HLA in healthy donors. Sequencing used immunoSEQ multiplex PCR; TCRdb keeps in-frame clones, though not all of them. The data hold approximately 200,000 clones, with 65% to 80% observed a single time. Source material: PBMCs. The receptors were gathered from a girl aged 2 to 10 in good health and CMV-seronegative. CDR3s include the opening cysteine and the closing phenylalanine or tryptophan. D genes are given only for firm matches. Clone size is shown for a subset of rows, as once, few, many or a class of expanded clone.

clone_size d_call j_call v_call cdr3_nt cdr3_aa
NA TRBD1 TRBJ1-1 TRBV12-5 TGTGCTAGTGGTCCCGGACAGGGGACGTTGGCTGAAGCTTTCTTT CASGPGQGTLAEAFF
NA NA TRBJ1-2 TRBV7-9 TGTGCCAGCAGCTCTCTCGGAGGAGGCGACTATGGCTACACCTTC CASSSLGGGDYGYTF
few NA TRBJ1-1 TRBV19 TGTGCCAGTAGTAGGACACCCTGGAACACTGAAGCTTTCTTT CASSRTPWNTEAFF
once NA TRBJ1-2 TRBV7-3 TGTGCCAGCAGCCAGGGGTATCGGTATGGCTACACCTTC CASSQGYRYGYTF
NA TRBD2 TRBJ2-5 TRBV27 TGTGCCAGCAGCCCGGGGGGGGAGACCCAGTACTTC CASSPGGETQYF
NA TRBD1 TRBJ2-1 TRBV27 TGTGCCAGCAGCGTTCTAGGGGACAGCCGATTACTAGGTTACAATGAGCAGTTCTTC CASSVLGDSRLLGYNEQFF
NA TRBD1 TRBJ1-2 TRBV2 TGTGCCACCAGCGGACAGGGCTATGGCTACACCTTC CATSGQGYGYTF
NA TRBD1 TRBJ1-6 TRBV6-1 TGTGCCAGCAGCGTGCAGGGGGATGCTTCACCCCTCCACTTT CASSVQGDASPLHF
NA TRBD2 TRBJ2-7 TRBV10-1 TGCGCCAGCAGCCGGGGGAGCGGGGGGCACCAATCCTACGAGCAGTACTTC CASSRGSGGHQSYEQYF
once NA TRBJ2-5 TRBV4-2 TGTGCCAGCAGCCAAGACCCCCGAAGCCAGACCCAGTACTTC CASSQDPRSQTQYF
NA NA TRBJ1-2 TRBV6-1 TGTGCCAGCAGGGAGACAGTTAACTATGGCTACACCTTC CASRETVNYGYTF
NA NA TRBJ2-7 TRBV10-1 TGCGCCAGCAGTGAGTCAGGGGCCTACGAGCAGTACTTC CASSESGAYEQYF
NA TRBD1 TRBJ1-5 TRBV19 TGTGCCAGTAGCTCTGGGACAGCTAGCAATCAGCCCCAGCATTTT CASSSGTASNQPQHF
NA NA TRBJ1-3 TRBV9 TGTGCCAGCAGCGTAGCTGTTACATCCGGAAACACCATATATTTT CASSVAVTSGNTIYF
few NA TRBJ1-1 TRBV10-3 TGTGCCATCAGTGACAGGTCGAACACTGAAGCTTTCTTT CAISDRSNTEAFF
NA NA TRBJ1-5 TRBV2 TGTGCCAGCAGGGACAGCCTGAATCAGCCCCAGCATTTT CASRDSLNQPQHF
NA TRBD2 TRBJ2-3 TRBV7-8 TGTGCCAGCAGCCTCATGGGACTAGCGGGCACAGATACGCAGTATTTT CASSLMGLAGTDTQYF
once TRBD2 TRBJ2-2 TRBV5-1 TGCGCCAGTAGGACTAGCGGGACCGGGGAGCTGTTTTTT CASRTSGTGELFF
NA TRBD2 TRBJ2-7 TRBV5-1 TGCGCCAGCAGCACTAAAGCGGGAGGGCCGAGGGAGCAGTACTTC CASSTKAGGPREQYF
NA TRBD1 TRBJ2-7 TRBV2 TGTGCCAGCACTGGACAGGGAAATTACGAGCAGTACTTC CASTGQGNYEQYF
NA NA TRBJ2-1 TRBV2 TGTGCCAGCAGTGAAGCGCGGCTGTCTGAGCAGTTCTTC CASSEARLSEQFF
NA NA TRBJ1-3 TRBV29-1 TGCAGCGTTGAAGAACAGGCTTACTCTGGAAACACCATATATTTT CSVEEQAYSGNTIYF
few TRBD2 TRBJ2-1 TRBV5-4 TGTGCCAGCAGCCTTCATCCGGGACTAGCCCTTGAGCAGTTCTTC CASSLHPGLALEQFF
NA TRBD1 TRBJ2-5 TRBV4-1 TGTGCCAGCAGCCAGGACAGGGGGCGTGAGACCCAGTACTTC CASSQDRGRETQYF
NA NA TRBJ2-5 TRBV27 TGTGCCAGCAGTTTATCGACTGGAGGGACCCAGTACTTC CASSLSTGGTQYF
NA NA TRBJ2-3 TRBV6-5 TGTGCCAGCAGTTACTCGCCAGCGGGTTACACAGATACGCAGTATTTT CASSYSPAGYTDTQYF
NA NA TRBJ1-5 TRBV5-1 TGCGCCAGCAGCTTAGGGGCAGGACAGCCCCAGCATTTT CASSLGAGQPQHF
NA TRBD1 TRBJ1-4 TRBV30 TGTGCCTGGCTCGGACAGGGCGCCGCAAAACTGTTTTTT CAWLGQGAAKLFF
NA NA TRBJ1-2 TRBV19 TGTGCCAGTACCGAGGAGGGAGGCTATGGCTACACCTTC CASTEEGGYGYTF
NA NA TRBJ1-3 TRBV19 TGTGCCAGTAGTGCGGGATTCTCTGGAAACACCATATATTTT CASSAGFSGNTIYF
NA TRBD1 TRBJ1-2 TRBV29-1 TGCAGCGTTGCGGGACAGTCGACTACTCTCTATGGCTACACCTTC CSVAGQSTTLYGYTF
few TRBD1 TRBJ2-7 TRBV6-5 TGTGCCAGCAGTTACTACACAGGGGGCTACGAGCAGTACTTC CASSYYTGGYEQYF
NA NA TRBJ1-1 TRBV30 TGTGCCTGGAGTGTACGAGTGGAGACTGAAGCTTTCTTT CAWSVRVETEAFF
NA TRBD2 TRBJ2-3 TRBV6-5 TGTGCCAGCGGAACTAGCGGGGGGAGCACAGATACGCAGTATTTT CASGTSGGSTDTQYF
NA TRBD1 TRBJ1-1 TRBV27 TGTGCCAGCAGTCTCAGGGGGCTGTACACTGAAGCTTTCTTT CASSLRGLYTEAFF
NA TRBD1 TRBJ1-5 TRBV12-5 TGTGCTAGTGGCCGGGACAGGCTTCAACATTTT CASGRDRLQHF
NA NA TRBJ1-2 TRBV6-5 TGTGCCAGCAGTTACTCAGGACAGCCCTATGGCTACACCTTC CASSYSGQPYGYTF
NA NA TRBJ1-2 TRBV4-1 TGCGCCAGCAGCTTTGAGTATGGCTATGGCTACACCTTC CASSFEYGYGYTF
NA NA TRBJ2-6 TRBV21-1 TGTGCCAGCAGCAAATGGACTTCTGGGGCCAACGTCCTGACTTTC CASSKWTSGANVLTF
few TRBD1 TRBJ1-3 TRBV5-4 TGTGCCAGCAGCTTGACCAGGGGGCTCTCTGGAAACACCATATATTTT CASSLTRGLSGNTIYF
NA NA TRBJ1-1 TRBV27 TGTGCCAGCAGTACTACGGGACACCTGAACACTGAAGCTTTCTTT CASSTTGHLNTEAFF
NA NA TRBJ2-3 TRBV29-1 TGCAGCGTTGACGGGGGAAGGAGCGCAGATACGCAGTATTTT CSVDGGRSADTQYF
NA TRBD1 TRBJ2-2 TRBV5-8 TGTGCCAGCAGCCGGGACAGTTTGAACACCGGGGAGCTGTTTTTT CASSRDSLNTGELFF
NA NA TRBJ1-2 TRBV2 TGTGCCAGCAGTGAAGGGGCTGGCTACACCTTC CASSEGAGYTF
NA NA TRBJ1-5 TRBV4-1 TGCGCCAGCAGCGAAGCTCGCGGAAAGGGGCGCATGGGCAATCAGCCCCAGCATTTT CASSEARGKGRMGNQPQHF
few NA TRBJ1-1 TRBV6-1 TGTGCCAGCAGTGAAGACAGGTACACTGAAGCTTTCTTT CASSEDRYTEAFF
NA TRBD1 TRBJ2-7 TRBV5-4 TGTGCCAGCAGCTTGTCCCCCCAACAGGGGGCATACGAGCAGTACTTC CASSLSPQQGAYEQYF
NA NA TRBJ2-7 TRBV7-2 TGTGCCAGCAGCTTAGATTTGAAGATTAGCTACGAGCAGTACTTC CASSLDLKISYEQYF
NA NA TRBJ1-5 TRBV7-8 TGTGCCAGCAGCTTAGCGGCAGGGAATCAGCCCCAGCATTTT CASSLAAGNQPQHF
NA TRBD1 TRBJ1-2 TRBV27 TGTGCCAGCAGTCTGGACAGGGGGCGCCCCGTAGATGGCTACACCTTC CASSLDRGRPVDGYTF
NA NA TRBJ2-2 TRBV7-6 TGTGCCAGCAGCTTAGAGAGTAGATTGACCGGGGAGCTGTTTTTT CASSLESRLTGELFF
few TRBD2 TRBJ2-1 TRBV5-4 TGTGCCAGCAGCTTGGGCGGGGGAATTTCTAGCTCCTACAATGAGCAGTTCTTC CASSLGGGISSSYNEQFF
NA NA TRBJ1-4 TRBV7-2 TGTGCCAGCAGCTTAACCGGCAGGGTGAATGAAAAACTGTTTTTT CASSLTGRVNEKLFF
NA NA TRBJ2-5 TRBV6-6 TGTGCCAGCAGTTACTCGAATACGGCTCCGGGAGAGACCCAGTACTTC CASSYSNTAPGETQYF
NA NA TRBJ1-1 TRBV7-9 TGTGCCAGCAGCCCAAAAGCCGGGACACCGGGAGGCACTGAAGCTTTCTTT CASSPKAGTPGGTEAFF
NA NA TRBJ1-5 TRBV6-6 TGTGCCAGCAGCCCCGGGACAACCTCGAATCAGCCCCAGCATTTT CASSPGTTSNQPQHF
few NA TRBJ2-2 TRBV10-3 TGTGCCATCGGTCAGGGGACCGGGGAGCTGTTTTTT CAIGQGTGELFF